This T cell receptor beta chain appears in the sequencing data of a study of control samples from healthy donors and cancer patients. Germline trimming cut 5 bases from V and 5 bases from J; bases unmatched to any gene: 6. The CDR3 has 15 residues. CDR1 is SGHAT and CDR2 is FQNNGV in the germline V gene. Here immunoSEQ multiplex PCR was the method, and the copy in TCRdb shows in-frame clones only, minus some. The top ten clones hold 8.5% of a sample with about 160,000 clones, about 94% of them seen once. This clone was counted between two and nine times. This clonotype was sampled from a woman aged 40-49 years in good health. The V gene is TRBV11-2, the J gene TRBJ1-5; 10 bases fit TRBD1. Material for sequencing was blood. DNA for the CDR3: TGTGCCAGCAGCCCTGGGACAGGGGCCGATCAGCCCCAGCATTTT. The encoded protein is CASSPGTGADQPQHF.